The 17 T cell receptor beta chains in this list originate from one sample, sequenced in a study of T-cell reconstitution after alpha-beta-depleted transplantation in children. During its preparation, the TCRbeta library received unique molecular identifiers. TCRdb ran MiXCR on the PCR reads and lists one entry per CDR3 protein. The table shows roughly 500,000 distinct CDR3 sequences, with around 12% occurring only once. The input for sequencing was PBMCs from the stem cell graft donor, taken from the stem cell graft. The receptors stem from a human donor who donated a stem cell graft to a child with combined immunodeficiency.

This clonotype was picked up many times. CDR3 amino acids: CALGTHNNEQFF. The CDR3 nucleotides read TGTGCCCTCGGGACTCACAACAATGAGCAGTTCTTC. The chain links TRBV6-5 to TRBJ2-1; D might be TRBD2 (6 bases). The CDR3 totals 12 residues. V lost 11 bases, J lost 5 bases, and 13 bases lay in between. CDR1 MNHEY and CDR2 SVGAGI come from the germline V gene.

The chain joins TRBV19 to TRBJ1-4; weak D call: TRBD1 (6 bases). Germline lookup yields CDR1 LNHDA and CDR2 SQIVND (reference sequence). CDR3 length: 14 residues. The CDR3 loop is CVRTGTHTNEKLFF. In nucleotides, the CDR3 is TGTGTTCGAACCGGGACACATACCAATGAAAAACTGTTTTTT.

This clonotype came up many times. The chain uses TRBV11-2 and TRBJ1-2, with D perhaps TRBD1 (5 bases). V was pared by 5 bases and J by 7 bases, with 17 bases between. Per germline, CDR1 SGHAT and CDR2 FQNNGV. The CDR3 is 14 amino acids. The DNA for the CDR3 is TGTGCCAGCAGCCTGGTGTTGGGGGGAGGTGGCTACACCTTC. It yields the protein CASSLVLGGGGYTF. Based on the CDR3 plus reference TRBV11-2 and TRBJ1-2, the full variable domain is EAGVAQSPRYKIIEKRQSVAFWCNPISGHATLYWYQQILGQGPKLLIQFQNNGVVDDSQLPKDRFSAERLKGVDSTLKIQPAKLEDSAVYLCASSLVLGGGGYTFGSGTRLTVV.

This clonotype has ten or more counts. Here the CDR3 DNA reads TGTGCCAGCACCCCGGGGAGGCGCACAGATACGCAGTATTTT. Translated, it gives CASTPGRRTDTQYF. This chain links TRBV7-2 with TRBJ2-3, with D perhaps TRBD2 (6 bases). Germline CDR1 reads SGHTA; CDR2 reads FQGNSA. The CDR3 runs to 14 residues. V was cut by 7 bases and J by 1 base, with 12 bases left in between.

This clonotype was counted between two and nine times. The chain has TRBV28 and TRBJ2-3; D is perhaps TRBD2 (5 bases). The CDR3 sequence is 17 residues long. Germline V gene lookup returns CDR1 MDHEN and CDR2 SYDVKM. V was pared by 6 bases and J by 3 bases, with 22 bases between. The CDR3 loop is CASSPLLGILGTDTQYF. DNA of the CDR3: TGTGCCAGCAGCCCCCTACTAGGAATTCTCGGAACAGATACGCAGTATTTT.

This clonotype was found once. This chain uses TRBV5-1 with TRBJ2-1; 8 bases line up with TRBD1. Germline assignment: CDR1 SGHRS and CDR2 YFSETQ. The CDR3 loop spans 15 amino acids. The J segment lost 5 bases and the V segment lost 4 bases, leaving 8 bases of the junction unmatched. CDR3 sequence reads: CASSDPGQANNEQFF. The CDR3 DNA sequence: TGCGCCAGCAGCGACCCGGGACAGGCGAACAATGAGCAGTTCTTC. The full variable domain, with the rest looked up from reference TRBV5-1 and TRBJ2-1, is KAGVTQTPRYLIKTRGQQVTLSCSPISGHRSVSWYQQTPGQGLQFLFEYFSETQRNKGNFPGRFSGRQFSNSRSEMNVSTLELGDSALYLCASSDPGQANNEQFFGPGTRLTVL.

The chain is built from TRBV25-1 and TRBJ2-2; no firm D call. The ends were cut back, 4 bases at V and 5 bases at J, with 14 bases in the middle. Germline CDR1 reads MGHDK; CDR2 reads SYGVNS. This CDR3 region has 15 residues. The CDR3 DNA is TGTGCCAGCAGTGGGGGTTGGGGATTAACCGGGGAGCTGTTTTTT. Its protein product is CASSGGWGLTGELFF.

This chain joins TRBV3-1 and TRBJ2-7; TRBD1 agrees at 8 bases. The germline CDR1 and CDR2 sequences are LGHDT and YNNKEL (reference sequence). This CDR3 region has 14 residues. The junction had 9 bases not matched to a gene; V was cut back by 5 bases and J by 6 bases. CDR3 in DNA: TGTGCCAGCAGCGCCCCGGACAGGGACAGCGAGCAGTACTTC. Amino acid sequence: CASSAPDRDSEQYF.

This sequence joins TRBV27 and TRBJ2-3, with TRBD1 identical over 10 bases. V dropped 3 bases and J dropped 4; count of bases not matched to a gene: 7. Germline loops: CDR1 MNHEY, CDR2 SMNVEV (reference sequence). The CDR3 has 16 amino acids. The CDR3 spells CASSFQTGGPPDTQYF. CDR3 in DNA: TGTGCCAGCAGTTTCCAGACAGGGGGCCCGCCAGATACGCAGTATTTT.

This clonotype was observed many times. CDR3 sequence (DNA): TGCGCCAGCAGAGTCACGTTTACGGGCCTCACCTTCAATGAGCAGTTCTTC. Translating it yields CASRVTFTGLTFNEQFF. The chain uses TRBV5-1 and TRBJ2-1, with D unresolved. V was shortened by 5 bases and J by 6 bases, with 24 bases between the two germline ends. Germline CDR1 SGHRS, CDR2 YFSETQ. The length of the CDR3 is 17 residues.

In its sample, this clonotype was seen many times. The chain links TRBV6-2 or TRBV6-3 to TRBJ2-3; maybe TRBD1 (5 bases). The CDR3 loop spans 11 amino acids. The V gene lost 4 bases and the J gene lost 9 bases, with 8 bases spanning the gap. Germline V gene lookup returns CDR1 MNHEY and CDR2 SVGEGT. The CDR3, as DNA: TGTGCCAGCAGTTTCAAGGGGACGCAGTATTTT. Its protein is CASSFKGTQYF.

The genes are TRBV6-2 or TRBV6-3 and TRBJ2-1; 8 bases are a match to TRBD2. This CDR3 has 17 residues. Trimming at V came to 2 bases and at J to 7 bases, leaving 13 bases not matched to a gene. In germline, CDR1 is MNHEY, CDR2 SVGEGT. The CDR3 DNA follows: TGTGCCAGCAGTTACCCCCCTCGAGCGGGAGTTGTAAATGAGCAGTTCTTC. Its translation is CASSYPPRAGVVNEQFF.

This clonotype has only one observation. The V and J genes are TRBV2 and TRBJ2-1; TRBD1 aligns across 7 bases. This CDR3 is 19 amino acids long. Germline assignment: CDR1 SNHLY and CDR2 FYNNEI. The V gene end was trimmed by 11 bases and the J gene end by 3 bases; junction bases not matched to a gene: 25. CDR3 sequence reads: CARCLTAPRGQYYYNEQFF. The CDR3 DNA is TGTGCCCGCTGTCTTACAGCCCCTCGGGGACAGTATTACTACAATGAGCAGTTCTTC.

V usage is TRBV6-2 or TRBV6-3 and J usage is TRBJ1-2, with D perhaps TRBD1 (5 bases). V was clipped by 7 bases and J by 3 bases, with 21 bases between them. CDR1 MNHEY and CDR2 SVGEGT come from the germline V gene. The CDR3 is 16 residues long. CDR3 nucleotides: TGTGCCAGCACCCGGGAGGGCTTGGACACTTACTATGGCTACACCTTC. Its protein is CASTREGLDTYYGYTF.

This chain uses TRBV4-3 with TRBJ2-3, with D tentatively TRBD1 (7 bases). The germline gives CDR1 LGHNA, CDR2 YSLEER. Between the trimmed V and J ends, which lost 0 bases and 4 bases, there was a span of 20 bases. There are 18 residues in the CDR3. CDR3 sequence (DNA): TGCGCCAGCAGCCAAGATGCCACCACTAGGAGGGGGCCAGATACGCAGTATTTT. This gives the protein CASSQDATTRRGPDTQYF.

This clonotype occurred a few times. The genes are TRBV9 and TRBJ1-1, with no clear D. V lost 1 base, J lost 1 base, and 8 bases lay in between. CDR1 and CDR2 from the germline V gene are SGDLS and YYNGEE. This CDR3 is 14 amino acids long. CDR3 nucleotides: TGTGCCAGCAGCGTATTAACAGAGAACACTGAAGCTTTCTTT. This encodes CASSVLTENTEAFF.

The CDR3 nucleotides are TGTGCCAGCAGCGCATCCGGCGGGGAGCTGTTTTTT. As protein: CASSASGGELFF. V and J are TRBV7-3 and TRBJ2-2; no definite D call. Per germline, CDR1 SGHTA and CDR2 FQGTGA. The CDR3 length is 12 residues. Trimming left V 5 bases short and J 7 bases short, with 8 bases between.